One sample yielded the 14 T cell receptor beta chains listed below, sequenced in a study of shared clonotypes between healthy human individuals. Cells designated naive CD8 were CD45RO-negative and were positively selected for CCR7, with terminally differentiated effector memory CD45RA+ cells excluded. Assay: immunoSEQ multiplex PCR; the TCRdb copy retains only in-frame clones and omits some. The sample carries hundreds of thousands of clones, 85% to 95% recorded once. Sequencing was done on a sample of naive CD8+ T cells sorted from blood. All receptors derive from a woman aged 30 to 39 in good health.

This rearrangement joins TRBV6-1 to TRBJ2-7; D is uncertain. This CDR3 comprises 13 residues. V dropped 10 bases and J dropped 2 bases, with 15 bases sitting between them. From germline, CDR1 is MNHNS and CDR2 SASEGT. The CDR3 coding sequence is TGTGCCATCACCGTAGACTGGGCCTACGAGCAGTACTTC. Its translation: CAITVDWAYEQYF.

The chain has TRBV5-1 and TRBJ1-5; D gene unclear. This CDR3 has 15 amino acids. Germline V gene data show CDR1 as SGHRS and CDR2 as YFSETQ. V was clipped by 5 bases and J by 3 bases, with 15 bases between them. This CDR3 is CASRESDWDNQPQHF. The CDR3 DNA is TGCGCCAGCAGAGAATCAGATTGGGACAATCAGCCCCAGCATTTT.

The V gene is TRBV29-1, the J gene TRBJ2-6; D assignment may be TRBD1 or TRBD2 (5 bases each). Germline lookup yields CDR1 SQVTM and CDR2 ANQGSEA. The CDR3 runs 14 residues. V lost 4 bases, J lost 4 bases, and 11 bases lay in between. Here the CDR3 DNA reads TGCAGCGTTGGGGACCCCCAAGGGGCCAACGTCCTGACTTTC. It codes for CSVGDPQGANVLTF.

V and J are TRBV10-3 and TRBJ2-1; 12 positions match TRBD2. Germline-derived CDR1 and CDR2 are ENHRY and SYGVKD. V lost 6 bases to trimming and J lost 4 bases; unmatched junction nucleotides: 4. This CDR3 is built from 15 residues. CDR3 DNA sequence: TGTGCCATCAGGGATGGACTAGCGGGATACAATGAGCAGTTCTTC. It translates to CAIRDGLAGYNEQFF.

V usage is TRBV9 and J usage is TRBJ1-4, with TRBD1 identical over 9 bases. The CDR3 runs to 12 residues. V shed 3 bases, J shed 13 bases, and the junction held 4 bases outside the gene matches. CDR1 is SGDLS and CDR2 is YYNGEE in the germline V gene. Written as DNA, the CDR3 is TGTGCCAGCAGCGCGGGACAGGGCGGACTGTTTTTT. It yields the protein CASSAGQGGLFF.

The J gene is TRBJ2-7, the V gene TRBV6-5; 10 positions match TRBD1. Germline V gives CDR1 MNHEY, CDR2 SVGAGI. This CDR3 is 13 amino acids long. Losses at the gene ends were 2 bases for V and 6 bases for J; bases not matched to a gene: 1. The CDR3 loop is CASSYRDRGEQYF. The CDR3 coding sequence is TGTGCCAGCAGTTACCGGGACAGGGGCGAGCAGTACTTC.

Notes on this clone: One junction end disagrees with the germline gene, perhaps due to a read error. V is TRBV6-1 and J is TRBJ2-7; D gene uncertain. The CDR3 is 11 residues long. Germline CDR1 and CDR2: MNHNS and SASEGT. The CDR3 bases are TGTGCCAGCTGTGACTCCTACGAGCAGTACTTC. Its translation: CASCDSYEQYF.

This chain links TRBV7-9 with TRBJ1-4, with 7 bases matching TRBD1. CDR1 is SEHNR and CDR2 is FQNEAQ in the germline V gene (reference sequence). The CDR3 is 15 amino acids. Trimming cost V 5 bases and J 3 bases; bases outside gene matches: 6. The CDR3 DNA reads TGTGCCAGCAGCCGAGGGGGCGCGTCTAATGAAAAACTGTTTTTT. Translation: CASSRGGASNEKLFF.

This chain links TRBV27 with TRBJ2-7; 11 bases agree with TRBD2. J was trimmed by 3 bases and V by 7 bases; bases with no gene match: 5. Germline assignment: CDR1 MNHEY and CDR2 SMNVEV (reference sequence). The CDR3 covers 14 residues. The CDR3 sequence is CASKTSGSGYEQYF. The CDR3 DNA reads as TGTGCCAGCAAAACTAGCGGGAGCGGCTACGAGCAGTACTTC.

This rearrangement joins TRBV28 to TRBJ2-7; 9 bases map to TRBD2. CDR3 size: 15 residues. Germline V gene data show CDR1 as MDHEN and CDR2 as SYDVKM. J was trimmed by 5 bases and V by 5 bases; bases with no gene match: 10. CDR3 residues: CASSDTGTSIDEQYF. The CDR3 DNA is TGTGCCAGCAGTGATACCGGGACTAGCATCGACGAGCAGTACTTC.

The rearrangement links TRBV19 to TRBJ2-3; 12 nucleotides agree with TRBD2. V dropped 8 bases and J dropped 4; count of bases not matched to a gene: 4. The V gene's germline CDR1 is LNHDA and CDR2 SQIVND (reference sequence). The length of the CDR3 is 14 residues. This CDR3 is CASRTSGTSDTQYF. The CDR3 coding sequence is TGTGCCAGTCGGACTAGCGGGACATCAGATACGCAGTATTTT.

The chain recombines TRBV10-2 with TRBJ2-7; D may be TRBD1 or TRBD2 (7 bases each). Looked up from germline, CDR1 is WSHSY and CDR2 is SAAADI. The V and J ends lost 7 bases and 6 bases respectively, with 13 bases between them. The CDR3 is made up of 12 amino acids. The CDR3 loop is CASTGGVSEQYF. The CDR3 DNA follows: TGCGCCAGCACAGGGGGGGTCTCCGAGCAGTACTTC.

This chain links TRBV7-9 with TRBJ1-4; no reliable D call. Germline V lookup: CDR1 SEHNR, CDR2 FQNEAQ (reference sequence). Trimming stripped 4 bases from V and 5 bases from J, with 14 bases between. This CDR3 region has 15 residues. The CDR3 loop is CASSSLRGENEKLFF. The CDR3, as DNA: TGTGCCAGCAGCTCCCTGCGGGGAGAGAATGAAAAACTGTTTTTT.

Comments on this clone: In the same sample, other DNA sequences code for this CDR3. The chain uses TRBV28 and TRBJ2-7; D gene uncertain. There are 12 residues in the CDR3. The germline V gene has CDR1 MDHEN and CDR2 SYDVKM. Trimming removed 2 bases at V and 2 bases at J, with 4 bases between. CDR3 in amino acids: CASSLRAYEQYF. In nucleotides, the CDR3 is TGTGCCAGCAGTTTAAGAGCCTACGAGCAGTACTTC.